This TCR beta chain was sequenced for a study of graft-versus-host responses after intestinal transplantation. Background on the study: Every transplant recipient was induced with anti-thymocyte globulin, then maintained on tacrolimus and steroids for two to three years. Study results and caveats: Circulating GvH clone levels at their peak were associated with HvG declines (early post-transplant). In patients with graft-donor T cell macrochimerism, allograft graft-versus-host to host-versus-graft clonal ratios were high. Present in recipient marrow, GvH clones included some that appeared first in ileum or blood.

The CDR3 is 16 residues long. Germline CDR1 reads LGHNA; CDR2 reads YSLEER. The V segment lost 1 base and the J segment 5 bases; nucleotides outside the gene matches: 10. TCRdb's table, derived via immunoSEQ multiplex PCR, lists solely in-frame clones and lacks some. Here the sample spans 75,000 to 100,000 clones, 80% to 95% being singletons. This clone was found a few times. What it recognizes is unknown. Source: unstimulated CD8+ T cells sorted from spleen or lymph node cells, taken before intestinal transplant. V gene TRBV4-3 combines with J gene TRBJ2-7, with 8 bases that match TRBD1. The receptor comes from a human donor who received an intestinal transplant. The CDR3 loop is CASSQVFGQGADEQYF. DNA of the CDR3: TGCGCCAGCAGCCAAGTTTTCGGGCAGGGGGCCGACGAGCAGTACTTC.